The TCR beta chain described here comes from a study of early T cells in non-severe SARS-CoV-2 infection. Study context: The chains were unpaired, and the sequenced material was bulk RNA from unsorted whole blood.

This clonotype has at least ten counts. Antigen: not known. Separate cDNA molecules each had unique molecular identifiers attached to them. Each CDR3 protein gets one entry after TCRdb re-called the 5' RACE reads with MiXCR. This table holds 68,000 or so distinct CDR3 sequences, roughly a tenth found once. The study, taken as a whole, reports: Database matching using VDJdb favored anti-spike CD8 responses, with private and CD4 specificities left missing.

The TCR originated in an adult who was a healthcare worker with PCR-confirmed SARS-CoV-2 infection or an uninfected control (not recorded which). The source material was whole blood.

The CDR3 loop is CASSQDQTGVNEQYF. The CDR3 DNA is TGCGCCAGCAGCCAAGATCAGACGGGAGTAAACGAGCAGTACTTC. This chain joins TRBV4-1 and TRBJ2-7; D may be TRBD2 (6 bases). This CDR3 has 15 residues. V was pared by 0 bases and J by 5 bases, with 14 bases between. Germline values: CDR1 MGHRA, CDR2 YSYEKL.